This passage covers 30 T cell receptor beta chains from one sample sequenced in a study of cytomegalovirus exposure and HLA in healthy donors. PCR used 60 Vbeta primers and 13 Jbeta primers. Sequencing was performed with immunoSEQ multiplex PCR; in TCRdb, only in-frame clones are kept and a portion is missing. The profile shows 150,000 or so clones, more than 75% of them singletons. Sequences were obtained from PBMCs. Source of these receptors: a woman aged 18 to 35 in good health and CMV-seronegative.

The chain's CDR3 is CASSSETGATSEQYF. The CDR3 DNA follows: TGCGCCAGCAGCTCGGAAACAGGGGCCACATCCGAGCAGTACTTC. The chain uses TRBV5-1 and TRBJ2-7, with 7 positions matching TRBD1. Germline CDR1 and CDR2: SGHRS and YFSETQ. CDR3 length: 15 residues. V lost 3 bases and J lost 6; bases outside the gene matches: 12.

This chain joins TRBV11-2 and TRBJ2-5, with 12 bases lining up with TRBD2. The V gene's germline CDR1 is SGHAT and CDR2 FQNNGV. The CDR3 has 17 amino acids. J was trimmed by 5 bases and V by 8 bases; bases with no gene match: 15. CDR3 loop: CASRTSGILSGRETQYF. CDR3 DNA sequence: TGTGCCAGCCGGACTAGCGGGATTCTATCGGGCCGGGAGACCCAGTACTTC.

V usage is TRBV7-8 and J usage is TRBJ2-7; 16 nucleotides line up with TRBD2. The CDR3 runs to 17 residues. Germline trimming cut 5 bases from V and 3 bases from J; bases unmatched to any gene: 7. Germline V gives CDR1 SGHVS, CDR2 FQNEAQ. CDR3 in DNA: TGTGCCAGCAGCCCTGGGACTAGCGGGGGGGCCGTCTACGAGCAGTACTTC. Translated, it gives CASSPGTSGGAVYEQYF.

The chain combines TRBV9 with TRBJ2-1; weak D call: TRBD2 (6 bases). V dropped 3 bases and J dropped 0 bases, with 13 bases sitting between them. CDR1 and CDR2 from the germline V gene are SGDLS and YYNGEE. The CDR3 consists of 16 residues. The CDR3 DNA sequence: TGTGCCAGCAGCGGAAGCGGGCCTAGCTCCTACAATGAGCAGTTCTTC. It yields the protein CASSGSGPSSYNEQFF.

This rearrangement joins TRBV7-2 to TRBJ2-7; a weak D match, TRBD2 (6 bases). Germline V gene data show CDR1 as SGHTA and CDR2 as FQGNSA. The CDR3 is made up of 14 amino acids. V lost 2 bases and J lost 6, with 14 bases in between. The CDR3 nucleotides read TGTGCCAGCAGCTTATGGGGGGATCGGGGCGAGCAGTACTTC. It codes for CASSLWGDRGEQYF.

The V gene is TRBV14, the J gene TRBJ1-3; D is undetermined. Looked up from germline, CDR1 is SGHDN and CDR2 is FVKESK. Trimming pared 1 base from V and 4 bases from J, leaving 14 bases between. This CDR3 is built from 16 residues. CDR3 amino acids: CASSQVLRSVGNTIYF. The CDR3, as DNA: TGTGCCAGCAGCCAAGTTCTCCGAAGCGTGGGAAACACCATATATTTT.

The chain combines TRBV4-1 with TRBJ2-7; TRBD2 is a possible D gene (7 bases). V lost 4 bases and J lost 4, with 26 bases in between. Germline CDR1 and CDR2: MGHRA and YSYEKL. The CDR3 extends over 18 amino acids. The CDR3 bases are TGCGCCAGCAGCCTACGGCCCCAGGCTAGAGGGGGAGGGTACGAGCAGTACTTC. This codes for CASSLRPQARGGGYEQYF.

The V call is TRBV2, the J call TRBJ1-2; 7 bases match TRBD1. This CDR3 is 15 amino acids long. The germline CDR1 and CDR2 sequences are SNHLY and FYNNEI. With V trimmed by 0 bases and J by 4 bases, 5 bases remained unmatched. The CDR3 loop is CASSEARDSLYGYTF. Written as DNA, the CDR3 is TGTGCCAGCAGTGAAGCCAGGGACAGCCTCTATGGCTACACCTTC.

J is TRBJ2-3 and V is TRBV29-1; the D gene is possibly TRBD1 (5 bases). Germline V gene sequence: CDR1 SQVTM, CDR2 ANQGSEA. Between the trimmed V and J ends, which lost 6 bases and 6 bases, there was a span of 28 bases. This CDR3 is built from 17 residues. The CDR3 sequence is CSVHTIVGLVRVDTQYF. CDR3 DNA sequence: TGCAGCGTGCATACGATCGTGGGGCTGGTTAGGGTCGATACGCAGTATTTT.

J is TRBJ2-5 and V is TRBV5-1; TRBD2 agrees at 10 bases. The V segment lost 0 bases and the J segment 7 bases; nucleotides outside the gene matches: 6. This CDR3 is built from 15 residues. Germline values: CDR1 SGHRS, CDR2 YFSETQ. For the CDR3, the DNA is TGCGCCAGCAGCTTGGTACTAGCGGGGACATCGACCCAGTACTTC. It encodes CASSLVLAGTSTQYF.

V and J are TRBV18 and TRBJ2-7; 8 bases align to TRBD1. The CDR3 contains 15 residues. V dropped 3 bases and J dropped 6; count of bases not matched to a gene: 10. In germline, CDR1 is KGHSH, CDR2 LQKENI. Here the CDR3 reads CASSPPRGQGSEQYF. CDR3 DNA: TGTGCCAGCTCACCGCCTCGAGGACAGGGATCCGAGCAGTACTTC.

The chain employs TRBV11-2 and TRBJ2-5; D gene unclear. This CDR3 comprises 13 residues. Germline lookup yields CDR1 SGHAT and CDR2 FQNNGV. V was pared by 2 bases and J by 5 bases, with 9 bases between. The CDR3 bases are TGTGCCAGCAGCTTACGGAGTTGGGAGACCCAGTACTTC. As protein: CASSLRSWETQYF.

This chain connects TRBV27 to TRBJ2-3; 12 bases map to TRBD2. The ends lost 11 bases at V and 4 bases at J; junction bases unmatched: 16. The CDR3 has 17 residues. Germline-derived CDR1 and CDR2 are MNHEY and SMNVEV (reference sequence). CDR3 sequence (DNA): TGTGCCGCCAGGAGGGGTCCACTAGCGGGGGGTGCAGATACGCAGTATTTT. Residues: CAARRGPLAGGADTQYF.

This chain's CDR3 is CASSLSISEKLFF. The CDR3 bases are TGTGCCAGCTCACTGTCTATATCGGAAAAACTGTTTTTT. V is TRBV18 and J is TRBJ1-4; D not certain. The CDR3 covers 13 residues. V was trimmed by 4 bases and J by 8 bases, leaving 11 bases between them. Germline CDR1 is KGHSH and CDR2 is LQKENI.

This clone was counted a few times. The rearrangement uses TRBV7-2 and TRBJ2-2; perhaps TRBD1 as D (5 bases). The CDR3 is made up of 13 amino acids. V lost 5 bases and J lost 6, with 10 bases in between. The germline gives CDR1 SGHTA, CDR2 FQGNSA. CDR3 region: CASSTGSPGELFF. The CDR3 DNA reads as TGTGCCAGCAGCACAGGTAGTCCCGGGGAGCTGTTTTTT.

The V gene is TRBV18, the J gene TRBJ2-6; a weak D match, TRBD1 (6 bases). CDR1 is KGHSH, CDR2 LQKENI, per germline. Trimming shortened V by 2 bases and J by 0 bases, and 14 bases separated the two germline ends. This CDR3 contains 18 residues. The chain's CDR3 is CASSPRKQGGSGANVLTF. The CDR3 DNA is TGTGCCAGCTCACCAAGGAAACAGGGCGGCTCTGGGGCCAACGTCCTGACTTTC.

This chain uses TRBV18 with TRBJ2-1, with D perhaps TRBD1 (6 bases). This CDR3 is built from 14 residues. V was shortened by 5 bases and J by 4 bases, with 12 bases between the two germline ends. From germline, CDR1 is KGHSH and CDR2 LQKENI. The CDR3 nucleotides read TGTGCCAGCTCATCAGACAGGTTTTACAATGAGCAGTTCTTC. It translates to CASSSDRFYNEQFF. Full variable domain (remainder filled in from reference TRBV18 and TRBJ2-1): NAGVMQNPRHLVRRRGQEARLRCSPMKGHSHVYWYRQLPEEGLKFMVYLQKENIIDESGMPKERFSAEFPKEGPSILRIQQVVRGDSAAYFCASSSDRFYNEQFFGPGTRLTVL.

The chain carries TRBV28 and TRBJ1-2, with 8 bases aligning to TRBD1. Germline V lookup: CDR1 MDHEN, CDR2 SYDVKM. This CDR3 is built from 16 residues. With 8 bases clipped from V and 4 bases from J, the junction kept 15 bases outside the gene matches. Here the CDR3 DNA reads TGTGCCAGCTGGGGGCCACAGGGGGGGGTGATCTATGGCTACACCTTC. It specifies CASWGPQGGVIYGYTF.

This clone was picked up a small number of times. This chain joins TRBV7-2 and TRBJ2-3, with 14 bases fitting TRBD2. The CDR3 consists of 16 residues. The germline gives CDR1 SGHTA, CDR2 FQGNSA. J gave up 1 base and V 5 bases, and 2 bases lay outside the gene matches. DNA of the CDR3: TGTGCCAGCAGCCCGGGACTAGCGGGGGGCACAGATACGCAGTATTTT. Translating gives CASSPGLAGGTDTQYF.

The chain employs TRBV27 and TRBJ2-5; TRBD2 matches at 7 bases. The end of the DNA aligns better with TRBJ2-7, so the J call may be wrong. Per the germline V gene, CDR1 is MNHEY and CDR2 is SMNVEV (reference sequence). The CDR3 is made up of 16 amino acids. CDR3 loop: CASSLKLADLSYEQYF. DNA for the CDR3: TGTGCCAGCAGTTTAAAGCTAGCGGACCTCTCCTACGAGCAGTACTTC.

V and J are TRBV4-3 and TRBJ2-2; D might be TRBD2 (5 bases). The ends were cut back, 4 bases at V and 7 bases at J, with 16 bases in the middle. The CDR3 is 15 residues long. Germline V CDR1 and CDR2: LGHNA, YSLEER. Written as DNA, the CDR3 is TGCGCCAGCAGCCCTTTCGCGGGCACGGGCGGGGAGCTGTTTTTT. Translated, it gives CASSPFAGTGGELFF.

The chain joins TRBV4-2 to TRBJ2-1; TRBD1 might be the D (6 bases). CDR3 length equals 15 residues. Deletions cut 7 bases from V and 4 bases from J, with 17 bases between. Germline V gene sequence: CDR1 LGHNA, CDR2 YNFKEQ. Written as DNA, the CDR3 is TGTGCCAGCAAGGGGGTTAGCCTGCAGTACAATGAGCAGTTCTTC. Its protein is CASKGVSLQYNEQFF.

To note about this clone: This CDR3 is also generated by other DNA sequences in the sample. The CDR3 DNA reads TGCGCCAGCAGCCAACTCGTCGGGGATACGCAGTATTTT. It translates to CASSQLVGDTQYF. The chain carries TRBV4-3 and TRBJ2-3; the D is unclear. Germline CDR1 is LGHNA and CDR2 is YSLEER. CDR3 size: 13 residues. Trimming cost V 2 bases and J 6 bases, with 9 bases left between them.

The gene calls are TRBV7-2 and TRBJ1-2; maybe TRBD1 (5 bases). Looked up from germline, CDR1 is SGHTA and CDR2 is FQGNSA. The CDR3 spans 13 residues. V was shortened by 5 bases and J by 8 bases, with 15 bases between the two germline ends. Written as DNA, the CDR3 is TGTGCCAGCAGCGCCCCTGGGGCGTGGGGCTACACCTTC. This gives the protein CASSAPGAWGYTF.

The gene calls are TRBV6-5 and TRBJ1-2; the D gene is possibly TRBD1 (6 bases). Looked up from germline, CDR1 is MNHEY and CDR2 is SVGAGI. This CDR3 spans 15 amino acids. Trimming removed 5 bases from V and 4 bases from J, with 17 bases in between. For the CDR3, the DNA is TGTGCCAGCAGTCCGCTTAGTGAAGGGGGCTATGGCTACACCTTC. This translates into CASSPLSEGGYGYTF.

The chain combines TRBV9 with TRBJ2-5, with D perhaps TRBD1 (6 bases). Germline-derived CDR1 and CDR2 are SGDLS and YYNGEE. The CDR3 is 14 residues long. V gave up 0 bases and J gave up 5 bases, with 11 bases separating them. The CDR3 protein is CASSVAQGYETQYF. The DNA of the CDR3 is TGTGCCAGCAGCGTAGCACAGGGCTACGAGACCCAGTACTTC.

The rearrangement uses TRBV5-1 and TRBJ2-1; 8 bases align to TRBD1. The CDR3 is 15 residues long. The V segment lost 2 bases and the J segment 4 bases; nucleotides outside the gene matches: 5. Germline V gives CDR1 SGHRS, CDR2 YFSETQ. The CDR3 sequence: CASSFLQGEYNEQFF. The DNA of the CDR3 is TGCGCCAGCAGCTTCTTACAGGGGGAATACAATGAGCAGTTCTTC.

This chain uses TRBV4-3 with TRBJ2-5; 8 bases match TRBD1. Germline lookup yields CDR1 LGHNA and CDR2 YSLEER. J gave up 0 bases and V 2 bases, and 5 bases lay outside the gene matches. The CDR3 is 16 residues long. The CDR3 region has the DNA TGCGCCAGCAGCCAAAAGACAGGGGTTTACCAAGAGACCCAGTACTTC. The encoded protein is CASSQKTGVYQETQYF.

The chain couples TRBV5-1 to TRBJ2-5; D gene ambiguous. Trimming shortened V by 1 base and J by 0 bases, and 7 bases separated the two germline ends. This CDR3 spans 14 amino acids. Germline CDR1 SGHRS, CDR2 YFSETQ. The CDR3 sequence is CASSLIEHQETQYF. Here the CDR3 DNA reads TGCGCCAGCAGCTTGATAGAACACCAAGAGACCCAGTACTTC. The full variable domain, rest sourced from reference TRBV5-1 and TRBJ2-5, is KAGVTQTPRYLIKTRGQQVTLSCSPISGHRSVSWYQQTPGQGLQFLFEYFSETQRNKGNFPGRFSGRQFSNSRSEMNVSTLELGDSALYLCASSLIEHQETQYFGPGTRLLVL.

The J gene is TRBJ2-7, the V gene TRBV6-5; 10 nucleotides agree with TRBD2. This CDR3 is built from 15 residues. J was trimmed by 2 bases and V by 6 bases; bases with no gene match: 7. Per germline, CDR1 MNHEY and CDR2 SVGAGI. Here the CDR3 reads CASRKLAGAAYEQYF. CDR3 bases: TGTGCCAGCAGGAAGCTAGCGGGGGCCGCCTACGAGCAGTACTTC.